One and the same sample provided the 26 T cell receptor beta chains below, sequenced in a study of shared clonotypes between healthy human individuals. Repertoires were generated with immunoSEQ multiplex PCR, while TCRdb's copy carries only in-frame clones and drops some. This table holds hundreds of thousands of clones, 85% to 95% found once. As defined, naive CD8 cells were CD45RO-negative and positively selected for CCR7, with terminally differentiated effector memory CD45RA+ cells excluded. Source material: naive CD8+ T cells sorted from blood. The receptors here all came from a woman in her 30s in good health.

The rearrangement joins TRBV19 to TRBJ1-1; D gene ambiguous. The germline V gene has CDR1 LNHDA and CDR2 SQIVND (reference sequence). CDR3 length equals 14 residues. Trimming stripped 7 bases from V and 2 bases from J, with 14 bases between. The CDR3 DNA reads TGTGCCAGTACCCCACACTATCCTAACACTGAAGCTTTCTTT. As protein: CASTPHYPNTEAFF.

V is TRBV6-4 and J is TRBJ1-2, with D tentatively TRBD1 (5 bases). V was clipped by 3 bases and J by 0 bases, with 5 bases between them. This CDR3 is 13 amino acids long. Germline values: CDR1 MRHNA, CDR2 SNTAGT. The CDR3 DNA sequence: TGTGCCAGCAGTGAGGGACCTAACTATGGCTACACCTTC. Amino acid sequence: CASSEGPNYGYTF.

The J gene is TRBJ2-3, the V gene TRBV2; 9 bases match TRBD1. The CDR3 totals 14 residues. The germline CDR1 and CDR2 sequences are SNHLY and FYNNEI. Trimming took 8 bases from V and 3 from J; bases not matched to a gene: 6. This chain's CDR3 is CASQDRGTTDTQYF. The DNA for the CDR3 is TGTGCCAGCCAGGACAGGGGAACGACAGATACGCAGTATTTT.

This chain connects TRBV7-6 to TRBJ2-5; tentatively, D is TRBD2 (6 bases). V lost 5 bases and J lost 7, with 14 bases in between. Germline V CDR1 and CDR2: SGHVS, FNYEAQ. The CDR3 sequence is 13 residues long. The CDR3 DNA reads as TGTGCCAGCAGCGCGGGACTGGTACCGACCCAGTACTTC. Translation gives CASSAGLVPTQYF.

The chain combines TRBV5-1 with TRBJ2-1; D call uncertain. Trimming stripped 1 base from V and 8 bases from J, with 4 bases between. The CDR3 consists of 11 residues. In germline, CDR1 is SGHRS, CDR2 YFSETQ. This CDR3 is CASSLSDEQFF. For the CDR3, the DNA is TGCGCCAGCAGCTTGAGCGATGAGCAGTTCTTC.

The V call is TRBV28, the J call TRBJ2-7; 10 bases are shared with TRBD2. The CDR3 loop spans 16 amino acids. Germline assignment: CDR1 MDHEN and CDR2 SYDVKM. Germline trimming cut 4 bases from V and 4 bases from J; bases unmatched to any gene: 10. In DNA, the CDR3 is TGTGCCAGCAGTTCCCCCCTAGCGGGAGTCTCATACGAGCAGTACTTC. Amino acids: CASSSPLAGVSYEQYF. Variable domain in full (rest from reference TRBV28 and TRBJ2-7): DVKVTQSSRYLVKRTGEKVFLECVQDMDHENMFWYRQDPGLGLRLIYFSYDVKMKEKGDIPEGYSVSREKKERFSLILESASTNQTSMYLCASSSPLAGVSYEQYFGPGTRLTVT.

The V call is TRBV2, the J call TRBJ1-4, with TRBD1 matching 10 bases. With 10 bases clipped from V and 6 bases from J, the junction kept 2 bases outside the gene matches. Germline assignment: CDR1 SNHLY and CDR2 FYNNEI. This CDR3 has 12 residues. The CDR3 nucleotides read TGTGCCACCGGGACAGGGGATGAAAAACTGTTTTTT. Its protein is CATGTGDEKLFF.

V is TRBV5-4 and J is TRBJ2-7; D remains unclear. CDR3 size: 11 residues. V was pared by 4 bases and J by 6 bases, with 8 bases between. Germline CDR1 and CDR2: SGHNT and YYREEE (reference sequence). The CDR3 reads CASSGSGEQYF. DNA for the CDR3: TGTGCCAGCAGCGGGTCGGGCGAGCAGTACTTC.

The CDR3 protein is CASSLVGDTAVQYF. The CDR3 DNA reads TGTGCCAGCAGCTTGGTTGGGGATACGGCGGTGCAGTACTTC. The chain carries TRBV5-4 and TRBJ2-7; no definite D call. The V gene's germline CDR1 is SGHNT and CDR2 YYREEE (reference sequence). With 0 bases removed from V and 9 bases from J, the gap between germline ends came to 16 bases. CDR3 length: 14 residues.

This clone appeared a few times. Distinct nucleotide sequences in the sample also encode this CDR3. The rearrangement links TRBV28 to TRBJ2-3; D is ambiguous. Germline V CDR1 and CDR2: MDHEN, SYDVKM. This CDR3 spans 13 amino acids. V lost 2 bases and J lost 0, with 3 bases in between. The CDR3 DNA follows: TGTGCCAGCAGTTTAAGCAGCACAGATACGCAGTATTTT. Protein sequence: CASSLSSTDTQYF.

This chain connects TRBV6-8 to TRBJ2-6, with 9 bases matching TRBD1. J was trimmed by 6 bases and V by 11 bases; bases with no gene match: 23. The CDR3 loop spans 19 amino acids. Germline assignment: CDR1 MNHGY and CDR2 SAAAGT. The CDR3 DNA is TGTGCCTCTTGTCAAGTTAATGGGACAGGGATTGTAGAGGCCAACGTCCTGACTTTC. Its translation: CASCQVNGTGIVEANVLTF.

The CDR3 region has the DNA TGTGCCAGCAGCCCACCCGCGGGGGCCAGAACAAATCAGCCCCAGCATTTT. Translation gives CASSPPAGARTNQPQHF. The rearrangement joins TRBV11-3 to TRBJ1-5, with D possibly matching TRBD1 (6 bases). The germline gives CDR1 SGHNT, CDR2 YENEEA. The CDR3 has 17 amino acids. V lost 5 bases to trimming and J lost 4 bases, with 21 bases between them. The full variable domain, rest sourced from reference TRBV11-3 and TRBJ1-5, is EAGVVQSPRYKIIEKKQPVAFWCNPISGHNTLYWYLQNLGQGPELLIRYENEEAVDDSQLPKDRFSAERLKGVDSTLKIQPAELGDSAVYLCASSPPAGARTNQPQHFGDGTRLSIL.

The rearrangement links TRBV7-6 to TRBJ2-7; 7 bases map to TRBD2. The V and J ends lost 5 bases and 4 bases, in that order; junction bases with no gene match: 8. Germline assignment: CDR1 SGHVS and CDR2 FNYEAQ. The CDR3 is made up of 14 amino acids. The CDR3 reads CASSGGGGSYEQYF. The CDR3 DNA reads TGTGCCAGCAGCGGGGGGGGAGGGTCTTACGAGCAGTACTTC. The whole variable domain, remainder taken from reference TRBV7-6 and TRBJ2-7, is GAGVSQSPRYKVTKRGQDVALRCDPISGHVSLYWYRQALGQGPEFLTYFNYEAQQDKSGLPNDRFSAERPEGSISTLTIQRTEQRDSAMYRCASSGGGGSYEQYFGPGTRLTVT.

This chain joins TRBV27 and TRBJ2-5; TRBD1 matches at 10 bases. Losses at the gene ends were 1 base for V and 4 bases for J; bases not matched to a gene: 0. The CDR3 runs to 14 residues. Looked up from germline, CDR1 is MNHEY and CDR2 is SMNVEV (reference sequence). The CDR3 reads CASSLWTGGETQYF. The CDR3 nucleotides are TGTGCCAGCAGTTTATGGACAGGGGGAGAGACCCAGTACTTC.

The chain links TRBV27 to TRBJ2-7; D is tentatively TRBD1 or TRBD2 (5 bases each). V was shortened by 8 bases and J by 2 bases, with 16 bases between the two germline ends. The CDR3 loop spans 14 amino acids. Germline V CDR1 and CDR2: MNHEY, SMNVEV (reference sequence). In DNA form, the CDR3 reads TGTGCCAGCTCGCGGTGGGACGTAACCTACGAGCAGTACTTC. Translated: CASSRWDVTYEQYF.

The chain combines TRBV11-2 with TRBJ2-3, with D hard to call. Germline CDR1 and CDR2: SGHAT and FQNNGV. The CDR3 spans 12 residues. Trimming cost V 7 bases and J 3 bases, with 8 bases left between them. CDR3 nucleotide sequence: TGTGCCAGCAAGCTATATACAGATACGCAGTATTTT. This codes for CASKLYTDTQYF.

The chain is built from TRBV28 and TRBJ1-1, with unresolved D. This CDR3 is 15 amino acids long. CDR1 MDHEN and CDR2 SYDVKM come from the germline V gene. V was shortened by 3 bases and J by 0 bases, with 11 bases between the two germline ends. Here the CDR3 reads CASSFPPLVNTEAFF. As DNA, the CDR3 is TGTGCCAGCAGTTTCCCCCCGTTGGTGAACACTGAAGCTTTCTTT.

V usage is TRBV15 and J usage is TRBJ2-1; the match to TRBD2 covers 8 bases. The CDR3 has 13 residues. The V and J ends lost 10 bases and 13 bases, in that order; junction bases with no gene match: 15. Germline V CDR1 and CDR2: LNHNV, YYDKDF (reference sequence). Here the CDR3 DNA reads TGTGCCAGCGGGGGGAGTCCCCAATGGATTCAGTTCTTC. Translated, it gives CASGGSPQWIQFF.

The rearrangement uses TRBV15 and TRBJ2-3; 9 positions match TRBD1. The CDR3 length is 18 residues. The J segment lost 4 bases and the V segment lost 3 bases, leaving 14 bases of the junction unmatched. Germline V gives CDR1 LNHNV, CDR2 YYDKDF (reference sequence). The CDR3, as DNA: TGTGCCACCAGCAGGGGGGAGGGACAGGGACGTCCTGCAGATACGCAGTATTTT. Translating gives CATSRGEGQGRPADTQYF.

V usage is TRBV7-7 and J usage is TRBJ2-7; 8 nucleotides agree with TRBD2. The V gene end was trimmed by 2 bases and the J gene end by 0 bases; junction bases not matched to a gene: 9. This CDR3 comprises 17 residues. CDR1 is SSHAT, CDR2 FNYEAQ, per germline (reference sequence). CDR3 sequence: CASSLNRLARTSYEQYF. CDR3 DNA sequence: TGTGCCAGCAGCTTAAATCGACTAGCGCGGACCTCCTACGAGCAGTACTTC.

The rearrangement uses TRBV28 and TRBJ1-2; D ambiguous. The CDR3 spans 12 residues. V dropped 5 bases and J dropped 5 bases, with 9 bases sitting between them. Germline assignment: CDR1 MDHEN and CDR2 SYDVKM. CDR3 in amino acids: CASSAPKYGYTF. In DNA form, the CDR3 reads TGTGCCAGCAGTGCCCCCAAATATGGCTACACCTTC.

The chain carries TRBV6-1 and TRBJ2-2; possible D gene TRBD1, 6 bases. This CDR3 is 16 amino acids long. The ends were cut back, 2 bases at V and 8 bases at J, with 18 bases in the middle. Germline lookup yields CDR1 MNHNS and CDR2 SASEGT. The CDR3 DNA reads TGTGCCAGCAGTGAAATGGGTCACAGGGTTTTAGGGGAGCTGTTTTTT. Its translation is CASSEMGHRVLGELFF.

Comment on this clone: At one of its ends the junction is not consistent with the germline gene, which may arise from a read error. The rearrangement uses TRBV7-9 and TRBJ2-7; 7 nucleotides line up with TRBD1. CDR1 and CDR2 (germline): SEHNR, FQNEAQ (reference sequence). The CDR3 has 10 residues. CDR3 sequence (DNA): TGTGCCAGCAGCCGCGGACAGGTTAACTTC. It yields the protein CASSRGQVNF.

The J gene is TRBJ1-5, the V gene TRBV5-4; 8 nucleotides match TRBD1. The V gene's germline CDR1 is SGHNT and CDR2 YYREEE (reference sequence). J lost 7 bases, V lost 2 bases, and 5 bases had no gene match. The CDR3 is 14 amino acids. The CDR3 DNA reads TGTGCCAGCAGCTTAGCAGGGGGCGGGCAGCCCCAGCATTTT. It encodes CASSLAGGGQPQHF.

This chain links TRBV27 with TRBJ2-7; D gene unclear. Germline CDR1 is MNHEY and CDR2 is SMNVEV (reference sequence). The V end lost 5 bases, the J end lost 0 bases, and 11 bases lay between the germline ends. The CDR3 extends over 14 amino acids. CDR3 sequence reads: CASSGFPSSYEQYF. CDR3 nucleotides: TGTGCCAGCAGTGGATTCCCTAGCTCCTACGAGCAGTACTTC.

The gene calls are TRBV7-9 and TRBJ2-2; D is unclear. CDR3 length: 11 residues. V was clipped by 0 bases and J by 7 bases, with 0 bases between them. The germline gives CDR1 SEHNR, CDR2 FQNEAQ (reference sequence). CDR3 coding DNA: TGTGCCAGCAGCTTAGCCGGGGAGCTGTTTTTT. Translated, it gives CASSLAGELFF. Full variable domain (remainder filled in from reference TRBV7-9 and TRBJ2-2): DTGVSQNPRHKITKRGQNVTFRCDPISEHNRLYWYRQTLGQGPEFLTYFQNEAQLEKSRLLSDRFSAERPKGSFSTLEIQRTEQGDSAMYLCASSLAGELFFGEGSRLTVL.